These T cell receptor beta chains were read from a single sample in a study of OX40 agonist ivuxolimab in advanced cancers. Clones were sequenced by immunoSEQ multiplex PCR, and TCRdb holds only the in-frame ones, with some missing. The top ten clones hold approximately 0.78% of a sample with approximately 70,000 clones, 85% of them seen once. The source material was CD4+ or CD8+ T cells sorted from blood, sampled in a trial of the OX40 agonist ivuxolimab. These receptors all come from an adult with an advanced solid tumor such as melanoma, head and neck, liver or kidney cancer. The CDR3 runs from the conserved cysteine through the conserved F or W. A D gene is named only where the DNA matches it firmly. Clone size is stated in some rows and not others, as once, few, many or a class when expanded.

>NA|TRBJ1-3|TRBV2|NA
TGTGCCAGCAGGGAAGCTGGAAACACCATATATTTT
CASREAGNTIYF
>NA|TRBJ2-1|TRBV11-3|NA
TGTGCCAGCAGCTTAACACGAGGGGCGGTTGAGCAGTTCTTC
CASSLTRGAVEQFF
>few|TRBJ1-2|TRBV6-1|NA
TGTGCCAGCAGTGGCAGGGTTAACTATGGCTACACCTTC
CASSGRVNYGYTF
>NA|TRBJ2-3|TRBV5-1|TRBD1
TGCGCCAGCAGCTCGACAGGGGTGGCAGATACGCAGTATTTT
CASSSTGVADTQYF
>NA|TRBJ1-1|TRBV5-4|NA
TGTGCCAGCAGCACGGGTCAGGCGGGGCTTCACACTGAAGCTTTCTTT
CASSTGQAGLHTEAFF
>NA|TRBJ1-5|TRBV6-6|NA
TGTGCCAGCTCGGCGTCTCTCAGGCAGCCCCAGCATTTT
CASSASLRQPQHF
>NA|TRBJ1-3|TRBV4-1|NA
TGCGCCAGCAGGGATACAGAGACTGGAAACACCATATATTTT
CASRDTETGNTIYF
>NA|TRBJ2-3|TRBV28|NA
TGTGCCAGCAGGAACACAGATACGCAGTATTTT
CASRNTDTQYF
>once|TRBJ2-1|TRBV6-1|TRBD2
TGTGCCAGCAGTGACATGGCTAGCGGGAGGGATGAGCAGTTCTTC
CASSDMASGRDEQFF
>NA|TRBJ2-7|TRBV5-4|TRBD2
TGTGCCAGCAGCTTGGGACTAGCGGGAGAGCAGTACTTC
CASSLGLAGEQYF
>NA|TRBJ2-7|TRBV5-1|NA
TGCGCCAGCAGCTTGGCGGGCGGGACGCCCTACGAGCAGTACTTC
CASSLAGGTPYEQYF
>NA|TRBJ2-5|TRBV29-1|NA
TGCAGCGTCGAGGAGGTTGGGCCTGGGAAGACTCAGTACTTC
CSVEEVGPGKTQYF
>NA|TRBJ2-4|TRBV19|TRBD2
TGTGCCAGTAGTAACCGTCTAGCGGGAGGTCTAGCCAAAAACATTCAGTACTTC
CASSNRLAGGLAKNIQYF
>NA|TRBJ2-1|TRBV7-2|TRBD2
TGTGCCAGCAGGCGTTCTAGCGGGAGGCACCATGAGCAGTTCTTC
CASRRSSGRHHEQFF
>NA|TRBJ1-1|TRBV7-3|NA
TGTGCCAGCAGCCCCCAGGAGTCGGCTGAAGCTTTCTTT
CASSPQESAEAFF
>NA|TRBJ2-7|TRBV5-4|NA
TGTGCCAGCAGCCTCACCGGGAGTTCAACTCTCTACGAGCAGTACTTC
CASSLTGSSTLYEQYF
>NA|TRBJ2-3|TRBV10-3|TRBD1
TGTGCCATCAGCGACAGGGGGCCAGATACGCAGTATTTT
CAISDRGPDTQYF
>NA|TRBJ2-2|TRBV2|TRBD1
TGTGCCAGCAGTGAAAGGACAGGAGGCACCGGGGAGCTGTTTTTT
CASSERTGGTGELFF
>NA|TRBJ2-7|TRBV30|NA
TGTGCCTGGAGTGTACAAGGGACATTAAGTGTCGGGCACTTC
CAWSVQGTLSVGHF
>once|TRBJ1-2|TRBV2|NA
TGTGCCAGCATAAGCAGTTTAGGGCAGCGGAGAAATGGCTACACCTTC
CASISSLGQRRNGYTF
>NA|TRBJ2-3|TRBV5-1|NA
TGCGCCAGCAGCTTGGGGGACCGCACAGATACGCAGTATTTT
CASSLGDRTDTQYF
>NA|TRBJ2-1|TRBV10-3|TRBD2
TGTGCCATCAGAGGCGTTTCTGGGCTAGCGGGAGCATACAATGAGCAGTTCTTC
CAIRGVSGLAGAYNEQFF
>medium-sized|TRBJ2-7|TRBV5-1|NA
TGCGCCAGCAGCTCCCTTGAAAGCGGGCCAAAATTGAGCTCCTACGAGCAGTACTTC
CASSSLESGPKLSSYEQYF
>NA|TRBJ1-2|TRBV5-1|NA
TGCGCCAGCAGCTTCGAAGGACTTAACTATGGCTACACCTTC
CASSFEGLNYGYTF
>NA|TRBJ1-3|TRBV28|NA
TGTGCCAGCAGTTTGAGGGCAGCCAGGGAAGGAAACACCATATATTTT
CASSLRAAREGNTIYF
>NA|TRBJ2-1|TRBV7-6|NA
TGTGCCAGCACGCGGGGGCAGGGGTCCTACAATGAGCAGTTCTTC
CASTRGQGSYNEQFF
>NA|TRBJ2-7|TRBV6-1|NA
TGTGCCAGCAGATTCTCCTACGAGCAGTACTTC
CASRFSYEQYF
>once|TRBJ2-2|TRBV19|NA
TGTGCCAGTAGTAATCGCCAGAGGAACACCGGGGAGCTGTTTTTT
CASSNRQRNTGELFF
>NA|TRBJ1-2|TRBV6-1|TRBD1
TGTGCCAGCAGTGGCGGGACAGGGGATGGGTACTATGGCTACACCTTC
CASSGGTGDGYYGYTF
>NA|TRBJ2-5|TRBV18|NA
TGTGCCAGCTCACCACAGGGGAGGAGTGAGACCCAGTACTTC
CASSPQGRSETQYF
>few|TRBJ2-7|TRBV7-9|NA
TGTGCCAGCAGCTTAGGGGACCTAGGGCAGTACTTC
CASSLGDLGQYF
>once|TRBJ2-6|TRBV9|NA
TGTGCCAGCAGCGGTACTGCTGGGGCCAACGTCCTGACTTTC
CASSGTAGANVLTF
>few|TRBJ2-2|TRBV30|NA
TGTGCCTGGTTCAGGGAAAGACACACCGGGGAGCTGTTTTTT
CAWFRERHTGELFF
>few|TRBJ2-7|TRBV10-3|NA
TGTGCCATCAGTGATGGGTCCTCGGGGTACGAGCAGTACTTC
CAISDGSSGYEQYF
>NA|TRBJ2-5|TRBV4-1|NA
TGCGCCAGCAGCCAAGAGGAGGGGACCCAGTACTTC
CASSQEEGTQYF
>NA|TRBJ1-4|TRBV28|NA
TGTGCCAGCAGTTTGCCCAACAGTGCAACTAATGAAAAACTGTTTTTT
CASSLPNSATNEKLFF
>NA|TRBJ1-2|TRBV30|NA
TGTGCCTGGAGTGTCGGGACTTATGGGTACACCTTC
CAWSVGTYGYTF
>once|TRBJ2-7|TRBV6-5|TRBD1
TGTGCCAGCAGAATGAACCGGGACAGGAACTACGAGCAGTACTTC
CASRMNRDRNYEQYF
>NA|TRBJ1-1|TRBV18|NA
TGTGCCAGCTCCAGGGACCGCAACACTGAAGCTTTCTTT
CASSRDRNTEAFF
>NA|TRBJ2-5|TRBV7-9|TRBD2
TGTGCCAGCAGCTTAGGAGGCGGGGGGGAAGAGACCCAGTACTTC
CASSLGGGGEETQYF
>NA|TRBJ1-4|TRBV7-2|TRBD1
TGTGCCAGCAGCGCCGGGACAGGGGTTGAAAAACTGTTTTTT
CASSAGTGVEKLFF